The 20 T cell receptor beta chains below all came from one sample that was sequenced in a study of blood T cell repertoires in COVID-19. Some clones are missing from TCRdb's copy, which holds only in-frame ones; the method was immunoSEQ multiplex PCR. The sample lists 60,000 to 95,000 clones; roughly 70% were seen once. Source material: peripheral blood. The receptors shown here come from a human donor with acute or convalescent COVID-19. The donor label of this sample is uncertain.

The chain joins TRBV27 to TRBJ2-1; D gene unclear. V was clipped by 6 bases and J by 12 bases, with 18 bases between them. The CDR3 is made up of 13 amino acids. CDR1 MNHEY and CDR2 SMNVEV come from the germline V gene (reference sequence). The CDR3 reads CASRPPLGSGQFF. In nucleotides, the CDR3 is TGTGCCAGCAGACCTCCTTTAGGTTCGGGGCAGTTCTTC.

The V gene is TRBV6-4, the J gene TRBJ1-5; D unresolved. This CDR3 is built from 14 residues. Trimming took off 2 bases at V and 4 bases at J, with 9 bases between the two ends. Germline lookup yields CDR1 MRHNA and CDR2 SNTAGT. CDR3 sequence (DNA): TGTGCCAGCAGTGACGATGGAGGTAATCAGCCCCAGCATTTT. Amino acids: CASSDDGGNQPQHF.

The gene calls are TRBV2 and TRBJ2-7; the match to TRBD1 covers 8 bases. Germline V gene sequence: CDR1 SNHLY, CDR2 FYNNEI. Losses at the gene ends were 6 bases for V and 1 base for J; bases not matched to a gene: 8. The CDR3 has 15 residues. CDR3 bases: TGTGCCAGCAGCACAGGGGGTTCTCTGTCCTACGAGCAGTACGTC. Translation gives CASSTGGSLSYEQYV.

The CDR3 DNA sequence: TGTGCAACTCAGGGGACAGCGAACTATAATTCACCCCTCCACTTT. Translating it yields CATQGTANYNSPLHF. The rearrangement joins TRBV2 to TRBJ1-6; 7 bases map to TRBD1. This CDR3 has 15 amino acids. Germline-derived CDR1 and CDR2 are SNHLY and FYNNEI.

This clone was seen more than once but under ten times. The V and J genes are TRBV6-1 and TRBJ1-6; a weak D match, TRBD1 (5 bases). Trimming pared 2 bases from V and 9 bases from J, leaving 17 bases between. The CDR3 runs 16 residues. Germline lookup yields CDR1 MNHNS and CDR2 SASEGT. The DNA for the CDR3 is TGTGCCAGCAGTGAAAAATGGCGGGAGAGGGGTTCACCCCTCCACTTT. Its protein product is CASSEKWRERGSPLHF.

The gene calls are TRBV27 and TRBJ1-1, with unresolved D. The CDR3 has 14 amino acids. V was shortened by 4 bases and J by 11 bases, with 20 bases between the two germline ends. Germline CDR1 reads MNHEY; CDR2 reads SMNVEV (reference sequence). The CDR3 sequence is CASSSRGRTTRAFF. The CDR3 region has the DNA TGTGCCAGCAGTTCCCGGGGAAGGACTACTCGGGCTTTCTTT.

This chain joins TRBV7-6 and TRBJ1-3; possibly TRBD1 for D (6 bases). This CDR3 has 14 residues. Germline values: CDR1 SGHVS, CDR2 FNYEAQ. V shed 5 bases and J shed 2 bases, with 10 bases lying between them. CDR3 region: CASSDRQAGNTIYF. CDR3 DNA: TGTGCCAGCAGCGATCGACAGGCTGGAAACACCATATATTTT.

The genes are TRBV5-1 and TRBJ1-5; weak D call: TRBD1 (6 bases). Trimming shortened V by 1 base and J by 1 base, and 12 bases separated the two germline ends. This CDR3 region has 16 residues. Germline lookup yields CDR1 SGHRS and CDR2 YFSETQ. CDR3 in DNA: TGCGCCAGCAGCTTGTGGGGGCTGGAGAGCAATCAGCCCCAGCATTTT. It is translated as CASSLWGLESNQPQHF.

This chain uses TRBV7-2 with TRBJ1-2; 11 bases are shared with TRBD1. This CDR3 is built from 17 residues. Per germline, CDR1 SGHTA and CDR2 FQGNSA. J lost 5 bases, V lost 2 bases, and 10 bases had no gene match. CDR3 sequence (DNA): TGTGCCAGCAGCTTACGGGACAGGGGGGGTTCCCGTTATGGCTACACCTTC. It is translated as CASSLRDRGGSRYGYTF.

The chain has TRBV7-8 and TRBJ1-5, with no clear D. CDR1 SGHVS and CDR2 FQNEAQ come from the germline V gene. The CDR3 is 11 residues long. Trimming took off 5 bases at V and 9 bases at J, with 8 bases between the two ends. CDR3 protein: CASSRGGPQHF. Written as DNA, the CDR3 is TGTGCCAGCAGCCGCGGAGGGCCCCAGCATTTT.

This clone came up a few times. This chain connects TRBV15 to TRBJ2-4; D is perhaps TRBD1 (5 bases). Germline-derived CDR1 and CDR2 are LNHNV and YYDKDF (reference sequence). V lost 0 bases and J 6 bases, leaving 9 bases between the germline ends. The CDR3 sequence is 14 residues long. Here the CDR3 reads CATSRDSQGNIQYF. In DNA form, the CDR3 reads TGTGCCACCAGCAGAGATTCCCAGGGAAACATTCAGTACTTC.

This clone came up once. The chain has TRBV28 and TRBJ2-1, with 7 bases fitting TRBD2. The CDR3 consists of 15 residues. V lost 5 bases to trimming and J lost 7 bases; unmatched junction nucleotides: 11. CDR1 is MDHEN and CDR2 is SYDVKM in the germline V gene. CDR3 sequence: CASSPLRLAGNEQFF. As DNA, the CDR3 is TGTGCCAGCAGTCCCCTTAGACTAGCCGGGAATGAGCAGTTCTTC. Full variable domain (missing parts from reference TRBV28 and TRBJ2-1): DVKVTQSSRYLVKRTGEKVFLECVQDMDHENMFWYRQDPGLGLRLIYFSYDVKMKEKGDIPEGYSVSREKKERFSLILESASTNQTSMYLCASSPLRLAGNEQFFGPGTRLTVL.

V is TRBV5-1 and J is TRBJ2-2, with TRBD1 identical over 12 bases. The CDR3 has 15 residues. Unmatched junction bases numbered 3, after V lost 4 bases and J lost 5 bases. CDR1 and CDR2 from the germline V gene are SGHRS and YFSETQ. The CDR3 DNA reads as TGCGCCAGCAGCGGGGGACAGGGGGCGACCGGGGAGCTGTTTTTT. Encoded protein: CASSGGQGATGELFF.

The chain couples TRBV19 to TRBJ1-5; D might be TRBD1 (5 bases). CDR1 and CDR2 (germline): LNHDA, SQIVND (reference sequence). Trimming removed 6 bases from V and 0 bases from J, with 15 bases in between. This CDR3 is built from 16 residues. CDR3 region: CASRTAGRNSNQPQHF. The CDR3 DNA is TGTGCCAGTAGAACCGCGGGACGAAATAGCAATCAGCCCCAGCATTTT.

J is TRBJ1-2 and V is TRBV19; the match to TRBD1 covers 7 bases. Germline trimming cut 6 bases from V and 4 bases from J; bases unmatched to any gene: 11. Germline CDR1 and CDR2: LNHDA and SQIVND (reference sequence). The CDR3 runs 15 residues. The CDR3 protein is CASSRGFDSFYGYTF. The CDR3 DNA is TGTGCCAGTAGCAGGGGGTTCGATAGCTTCTATGGCTACACCTTC.

This clone has just one count. The genes are TRBV11-2 and TRBJ2-3; D not certain. Trimming left V 4 bases short and J 6 bases short, with 5 bases between. Germline V gene data show CDR1 as SGHAT and CDR2 as FQNNGV. The CDR3 runs to 11 residues. The CDR3 region has the DNA TGTGCCAGCAGCTATGAGGATACGCAGTATTTT. Its protein product is CASSYEDTQYF.

CDR3 in amino acids: CASSFGGGEYGYTF. Here the CDR3 DNA reads TGTGCCAGCAGCTTTGGGGGGGGAGAATATGGCTACACCTTC. V usage is TRBV7-2 and J usage is TRBJ1-2; D might be TRBD1 (5 bases). Germline V gene lookup returns CDR1 SGHTA and CDR2 FQGNSA. The CDR3 has 14 residues. The V gene lost 3 bases and the J gene lost 5 bases, with 13 bases spanning the gap.

The chain is built from TRBV5-1 and TRBJ2-6; D remains ambiguous. V shed 5 bases and J shed 0 bases, with 12 bases lying between them. The CDR3 consists of 16 residues. Per germline, CDR1 SGHRS and CDR2 YFSETQ. CDR3 in amino acids: CASSSPVSSGANVLTF. The CDR3 DNA reads TGCGCCAGCAGTTCTCCCGTTAGCTCTGGGGCCAACGTCCTGACTTTC.

The V and J genes are TRBV4-1 and TRBJ2-6; 9 bases line up with TRBD2. The J segment lost 2 bases and the V segment lost 0 bases, leaving 2 bases of the junction unmatched. CDR1 and CDR2 (germline): MGHRA, YSYEKL. The length of the CDR3 is 17 residues. CDR3 residues: CASSQDASGAGANVLTF. The CDR3 DNA is TGCGCCAGCAGCCAAGATGCTAGCGGGGCTGGGGCCAACGTCCTGACTTTC.

The chain joins TRBV5-1 to TRBJ2-4, with unresolved D. Germline values: CDR1 SGHRS, CDR2 YFSETQ. This CDR3 is built from 12 residues. The V and J ends lost 5 bases and 8 bases respectively, with 11 bases between them. CDR3 sequence: CASSPGEDIQYF. CDR3 bases: TGCGCCAGCAGTCCCGGAGAAGACATTCAGTACTTC.